Each of the 28 T cell receptor beta chains below was sequenced from the same sample in a study of blood T cells in healthy people across ages. Then a second PCR, running roughly 7 to 11 cycles, was carried out with a sample-barcoded 5' primer and a J-beta primer mix. MiXCR, applied by TCRdb to the 5' RACE reads, yields one record per CDR3 protein. The table includes some 780,000 distinct CDR3 sequences, roughly 56% detected once. Material for sequencing was blood. Receptor source: a man aged 35-49 years in good health.

The CDR3 protein is CASPRGGGAYDTQYF. DNA of the CDR3: TGTGCCAGCCCGAGGGGAGGGGGCGCGTACGATACGCAGTATTTT. This sequence joins TRBV11-2 and TRBJ2-3; the D call may be TRBD1 or TRBD2 (7 bases each). CDR1 is SGHAT and CDR2 is FQNNGV in the germline V gene. CDR3 length: 15 residues. Trimming took 8 bases from V and 6 from J, leaving 21 bases between them.

This chain uses TRBV13 with TRBJ2-7; D may correspond to TRBD1 or TRBD2 (6 bases each). The V and J ends lost 5 bases and 2 bases respectively, with 19 bases between them. Germline loops: CDR1 PRHDT, CDR2 FYEKMQ (reference sequence). The CDR3 has 16 amino acids. The CDR3 DNA reads TGTGCCAGCAGCATAGAAGGGGGGAATTTAGCCTACGAGCAGTACTTC. This translates into CASSIEGGNLAYEQYF. The variable domain in full, with the rest retrieved from reference TRBV13 and TRBJ2-7, is AAGVIQSPRHLIKEKRETATLKCYPIPRHDTVYWYQQGPGQDPQFLISFYEKMQSDKGSIPDRFSAQQFSDYHSELNMSSLELGDSALYFCASSIEGGNLAYEQYFGPGTRLTVT.

Many counts were recorded for this clonotype. V gene TRBV20-1 combines with J gene TRBJ2-7, with 8 positions matching TRBD1. Trimming removed 0 bases from V and 6 bases from J; junction bases left unmatched: 7. The CDR3 has 14 amino acids. Germline V lookup: CDR1 DFQATT, CDR2 SNEGSKA (reference sequence). The DNA of the CDR3 is TGCAGTGCTAGAGATCTTGGCAGGGGGCGCGAGCAGTACTTC. Translating it yields CSARDLGRGREQYF.

V is TRBV27 and J is TRBJ2-1; perhaps TRBD1 as D (5 bases). In germline, CDR1 is MNHEY, CDR2 SMNVEV (reference sequence). Trimming shortened V by 3 bases and J by 7 bases, and 13 bases separated the two germline ends. The CDR3 loop spans 14 amino acids. In nucleotides, the CDR3 is TGTGCCAGCAGTTTGAACCACAGGAGTAATGAGCAGTTCTTC. Translation gives CASSLNHRSNEQFF.

The chain combines TRBV18 with TRBJ1-6; weak D call: TRBD1 (5 bases). Trimming removed 0 bases from V and 7 bases from J, with 10 bases in between. Looked up from germline, CDR1 is KGHSH and CDR2 is LQKENI. CDR3 length: 15 residues. The CDR3 DNA reads as TGTGCCAGCTCACCACCACGGGGGTGGAATTCACCCCTCCACTTT. This gives the protein CASSPPRGWNSPLHF.

The CDR3 coding sequence is TGTGCCAGCAGCCAATACTGGGGCAGATTGACAGGCTACAATGAGCAGTTCTTC. Its translation: CASSQYWGRLTGYNEQFF. V gene TRBV7-2 combines with J gene TRBJ2-1; weak D call: TRBD1 (6 bases). Trimming took 5 bases from V and 3 from J, leaving 23 bases between them. In germline, CDR1 is SGHTA, CDR2 FQGNSA. The CDR3 totals 18 residues.

In its sample, this clonotype was seen a few times. The rearrangement uses TRBV29-1 and TRBJ2-7; unclear D gene. The V and J ends lost 4 bases and 0 bases respectively, with 10 bases between them. The CDR3 runs to 13 residues. In germline, CDR1 is SQVTM, CDR2 ANQGSEA. CDR3 loop: CSVVQQLSYEQYF. As DNA, the CDR3 is TGCAGCGTTGTACAGCAACTCTCCTACGAGCAGTACTTC.

The chain recombines TRBV7-9 with TRBJ2-7; 8 bases line up with TRBD1. Germline assignment: CDR1 SEHNR and CDR2 FQNEAQ (reference sequence). The CDR3 spans 14 residues. V was clipped by 5 bases and J by 1 base; unmatched bases: 4. The CDR3 DNA reads TGTGCCAGCAGCGCGCAGGGGGCGTCCTACGAGCAGTACTTC. This sequence encodes CASSAQGASYEQYF.

The V gene is TRBV15, the J gene TRBJ2-4; TRBD2 is a possible D gene (5 bases). V was trimmed by 3 bases and J by 13 bases, leaving 22 bases between them. The CDR3 sequence is 15 residues long. CDR1 and CDR2 (germline): LNHNV, YYDKDF (reference sequence). The CDR3 region is CATSREGPIRGEQYF. Here the CDR3 DNA reads TGTGCCACCAGCAGGGAAGGTCCAATCCGTGGGGAGCAGTACTTC.

The chain is built from TRBV7-3 and TRBJ1-4; D gene ambiguous. CDR1 and CDR2 from the germline V gene are SGHTA and FQGTGA. CDR3 size: 19 residues. Between the trimmed V and J ends, which lost 1 base and 2 bases, there was a span of 20 bases. The CDR3 here is CASSLISRRLHQTNEKLFF. CDR3 sequence (DNA): TGTGCCAGCAGCTTAATTTCGCGCAGACTCCACCAGACTAATGAAAAACTGTTTTTT.

This clonotype was seen more than once but under ten times. V is TRBV4-3 and J is TRBJ2-3; 7 positions match TRBD1. With V trimmed by 2 bases and J by 2 bases, 4 bases remained unmatched. Germline CDR1 and CDR2: LGHNA and YSLEER. The CDR3 spans 15 residues. The CDR3 nucleotides are TGCGCCAGCAGCCAACGACAGGGTCTCACAGATACGCAGTATTTT. This sequence encodes CASSQRQGLTDTQYF.

CDR3 protein: CASSVAGAHTDTQYF. CDR3 nucleotide sequence: TGTGCCAGCAGCGTAGCGGGGGCACACACAGATACGCAGTATTTT. The rearrangement links TRBV9 to TRBJ2-3, with D possibly called TRBD1 or TRBD2 (6 bases each). Trimming shortened V by 0 bases and J by 2 bases, and 10 bases separated the two germline ends. Germline V gene sequence: CDR1 SGDLS, CDR2 YYNGEE. The CDR3 loop spans 15 amino acids.

This clonotype has at least ten counts. The chain recombines TRBV5-1 with TRBJ2-7, with D unresolved. Germline values: CDR1 SGHRS, CDR2 YFSETQ. Between the trimmed V and J ends, which lost 5 bases and 6 bases, there was a span of 9 bases. This CDR3 is built from 11 residues. The CDR3 loop reads CASSELGEQYF. CDR3 DNA: TGCGCCAGCAGTGAGTTGGGCGAGCAGTACTTC.

The table lists this clonotype with a count of one. The gene calls are TRBV28 and TRBJ2-5, with D tentatively TRBD2 (5 bases). CDR3 length equals 13 residues. V shed 6 bases and J shed 3 bases, with 11 bases lying between them. CDR1 is MDHEN and CDR2 is SYDVKM in the germline V gene. The CDR3: CASRRTREETQYF. The CDR3 nucleotides read TGTGCCAGCAGACGCACGAGGGAAGAGACCCAGTACTTC.

This clonotype was seen a handful of times. The chain joins TRBV18 to TRBJ2-3, with 8 nucleotides matching TRBD1. J gave up 4 bases and V 2 bases, and 2 bases lay outside the gene matches. This CDR3 comprises 14 residues. CDR1 KGHSH and CDR2 LQKENI come from the germline V gene. The CDR3: CASSPGTGSDTQYF. DNA for the CDR3: TGTGCCAGCTCACCAGGGACAGGCTCAGATACGCAGTATTTT.

This clonotype was seen a few times. The V call is TRBV20-1, the J call TRBJ1-2; D possibly corresponds to TRBD1 (5 bases). The CDR3 consists of 10 residues. CDR1 is DFQATT and CDR2 is SNEGSKA in the germline V gene (reference sequence). Trimming pared 6 bases from V and 8 bases from J, leaving 10 bases between. The CDR3 DNA reads TGCAGTGCCTCGACAGAGGGCTACACCTTC. This translates into CSASTEGYTF.

Concerning this clonotype itself: A much larger clone lies a single base off, so this may be a read error. The chain recombines TRBV6-5 with TRBJ2-3, with a tentative D call TRBD1 (5 bases). CDR3 size: 14 residues. Per germline, CDR1 MNHEY and CDR2 SVGAGI. CDR3 sequence: CASSLIQATGTQYF. The CDR3 DNA follows: TGTGCCAGCAGTTTAATCCAGGCCACAGGTACGCAGTATTTT.

This clonotype was seen a few times. The chain carries TRBV27 and TRBJ2-3, with TRBD2 matching 7 bases. The CDR3 is 17 residues long. The germline CDR1 and CDR2 sequences are MNHEY and SMNVEV (reference sequence). J was trimmed by 4 bases and V by 2 bases; bases with no gene match: 12. CDR3 bases: TGTGCCAGCAGTTTAATCGGCGTGGGAGGGATGTCAGATACGCAGTATTTT. As protein: CASSLIGVGGMSDTQYF.

The chain uses TRBV5-8 and TRBJ2-4, with 10 bases that match TRBD1. TRBJ2-7 explains the end of the DNA better; the J call may be wrong. The V gene's germline CDR1 is SGHTS and CDR2 YDEGEE. This CDR3 contains 15 residues. The CDR3 DNA follows: TGTGCCAGCAGCCGTACCGGGACAGGGGTCGGCGAGCAGTACTTC. It yields the protein CASSRTGTGVGEQYF.

Only a few counts were recorded for this clonotype. V gene TRBV7-9 combines with J gene TRBJ1-1; D unclear. The CDR3 loop spans 13 amino acids. The V end was cut by 3 bases, the J end by 0 bases, with 5 bases between. CDR1 and CDR2 from the germline V gene are SEHNR and FQNEAQ (reference sequence). The CDR3 reads CASSFILNTEAFF. Here the CDR3 DNA reads TGTGCCAGCAGCTTCATCCTGAACACTGAAGCTTTCTTT.

The chain uses TRBV6-1 and TRBJ2-7, with D hard to call. CDR3 size: 12 residues. V lost 6 bases to trimming and J lost 4 bases, with 10 bases between them. The germline CDR1 and CDR2 sequences are MNHNS and SASEGT. CDR3 sequence reads: CASRIRLYEQYF. The CDR3 nucleotides read TGTGCCAGCAGGATCCGGTTGTACGAGCAGTACTTC.

The chain is built from TRBV2 and TRBJ2-1, with 10 bases identical to TRBD2. V gave up 7 bases and J gave up 4 bases; unmatched junction bases: 7. This CDR3 has 15 amino acids. CDR1 SNHLY and CDR2 FYNNEI come from the germline V gene. Here the CDR3 DNA reads TGTGCCAGCACGTTTGTGGGACTAGCGTACAATGAGCAGTTCTTC. It is translated as CASTFVGLAYNEQFF.

In this sample, this clonotype turned up a few times. The chain combines TRBV20-1 with TRBJ2-1; a possible D gene is TRBD2 (5 bases). Germline-derived CDR1 and CDR2 are DFQATT and SNEGSKA (reference sequence). The length of the CDR3 is 14 residues. With 5 bases removed from V and 0 bases from J, the gap between germline ends came to 11 bases. The CDR3 region is CSAEVGSSYNEQFF. The CDR3 nucleotides read TGCAGTGCTGAGGTTGGGAGCTCCTACAATGAGCAGTTCTTC.

The sample holds a few counts of this clonotype. The chain couples TRBV29-1 to TRBJ2-3; D gene uncertain. This CDR3 has 15 amino acids. Germline loops: CDR1 SQVTM, CDR2 ANQGSEA. V lost 7 bases and J 5 bases, leaving 22 bases between the germline ends. CDR3 sequence: CSAAGIPFHIDTQYF. The CDR3 DNA sequence: TGCAGCGCTGCCGGAATTCCCTTTCACATAGATACGCAGTATTTT.

V gene TRBV2 combines with J gene TRBJ1-1; D gene uncertain. This CDR3 contains 11 residues. V lost 6 bases and J lost 7, with 9 bases in between. Germline CDR1 and CDR2: SNHLY and FYNNEI. Here the CDR3 DNA reads TGTGCCAGCAGCGAATACTTTGAAGCTTTCTTT. This encodes CASSEYFEAFF.

This clonotype was counted only a few times. The gene calls are TRBV6-5 and TRBJ2-7, with no clear D. This CDR3 has 13 residues. Looked up from germline, CDR1 is MNHEY and CDR2 is SVGAGI. V was pared by 4 bases and J by 0 bases, with 7 bases between. The CDR3 protein is CASSSQNSYEQYF. CDR3 DNA: TGTGCCAGCAGTTCCCAGAACTCCTACGAGCAGTACTTC.

J is TRBJ2-3 and V is TRBV5-1, with a possible D match to TRBD1 (6 bases). Trimming shortened V by 4 bases and J by 0 bases, and 15 bases separated the two germline ends. CDR3 length: 16 amino acids. Germline V gene data show CDR1 as SGHRS and CDR2 as YFSETQ. The CDR3 DNA is TGCGCCAGCAGCCCGGGACAACAGTCTAGCACAGATACGCAGTATTTT. Residues: CASSPGQQSSTDTQYF. The full variable domain, its missing parts supplied by reference TRBV5-1 and TRBJ2-3, is KAGVTQTPRYLIKTRGQQVTLSCSPISGHRSVSWYQQTPGQGLQFLFEYFSETQRNKGNFPGRFSGRQFSNSRSEMNVSTLELGDSALYLCASSPGQQSSTDTQYFGPGTRLTVL.

This chain links TRBV29-1 with TRBJ2-1; 7 bases match TRBD1. Per germline, CDR1 SQVTM and CDR2 ANQGSEA. V shed 3 bases and J 12 bases; nucleotides not matched to a gene: 20. This CDR3 spans 16 amino acids. The chain's CDR3 is CSVDGATRDSFQGQFF. CDR3 nucleotide sequence: TGCAGCGTTGATGGGGCGACCCGGGACAGCTTTCAGGGGCAGTTCTTC.